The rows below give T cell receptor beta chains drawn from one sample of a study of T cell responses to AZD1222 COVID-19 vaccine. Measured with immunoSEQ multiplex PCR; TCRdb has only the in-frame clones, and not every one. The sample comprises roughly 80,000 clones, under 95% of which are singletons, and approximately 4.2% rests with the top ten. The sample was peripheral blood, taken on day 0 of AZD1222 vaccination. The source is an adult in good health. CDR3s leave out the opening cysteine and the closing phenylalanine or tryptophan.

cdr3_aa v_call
ASRQTDSTEAF TRBV12-3/TRBV12-4
ASSPRTGSNYGYT TRBV7-8
ASSPKGGDEKLF TRBV18
ASSLTFAGETEAF TRBV7-3
ASSHPGVNEKLF TRBV11-3
ASSWDRAGAEAF TRBV6-5
ASSDLGNYGYT TRBV2
ASSPWTSGSDEQF TRBV3-1/TRBV3-2
ASSYNRPGPYQPQH TRBV6-5
ASSPDSNYGYT TRBV9
ASSQGSEQY TRBV3-1/TRBV3-2
ASSYGPWDGYT TRBV6-2/TRBV6-3
AGNSGRNTGELF TRBV2
ASSSSRSNNSPLH TRBV7-6
ASSYLVSSGNTIY TRBV6-6
SVQGAGNTGELF TRBV29-1
ASSNRQGNQPQH TRBV7-2
ASSIEGVGPQH TRBV7-6
ASSFSLGGNTEAF TRBV7-8
ASSRTQGGTEAF TRBV6-5
ASSLEGQGAYEQY TRBV11-3
ASREAGGRETQY TRBV5-1
ASSYATPGGGYT TRBV6-5
ASSSKDRGSSYEQY TRBV5-5
ASTPGGTDRGYT TRBV2
ASIQLEGAKGAF TRBV6-5
ASSPEASQGGNTIY TRBV5-1
ASSSLTSGAQETQY TRBV27
ASAVADNEKLF TRBV7-3
ASRSIGLAGLYEQY TRBV27
ASSSQYGGSYNEQF TRBV7-3
ATSFRDGDYGYT TRBV15
ASSEDFTYEQY TRBV2
ASSRPLMDEQF TRBV4-1
ASSPTGQGGTEAF TRBV5-1
ASSEFRSGGAYEQY TRBV10-2
ASSHGLAGGDEQY TRBV27
ASSLGRTSDTQY TRBV5-1
ASSQGDRGRLASSQPQH TRBV3-1/TRBV3-2
AISESQGVRYNEQF TRBV10-3
ASSYSIEETQY TRBV6-5
ASRGTSGGPIAKNIQY TRBV7-4
ASRAGVAGYT TRBV5-5
ASSQETGNTIY TRBV3-1/TRBV3-2
ASSVSIGTGGQPQH TRBV7-8
ASSLDLERGYT TRBV7-8
ASSPGVSLAGYQETQY TRBV11-2
ASSGNGDTEAF TRBV12-3/TRBV12-4
ATRDSSNPILT TRBV24-1
ASSYLSREGYT TRBV6-5
ASSSGAGNTIY TRBV11-2
ASRGGNDGYT TRBV10-2
ASSPPIGESPNYEQY TRBV18
AIRGTAGTSGRAADTQY TRBV10-3
ASSEVDPNTGELF TRBV11-3
ASSFDRGYEQY TRBV27
ASSLAGSTDTQY TRBV7-2
ASRSDLNTEAF TRBV5-4